A selection of T cell receptor beta chains follows, all from one sample in a study of CD4 T cells in relation to SARS-CoV-2 and coronaviruses. Only in-frame clones appear in the TCRdb table, and some are missing; sequencing was by immunoSEQ multiplex PCR. The table lists about 54,000 clones, 92% of them singletons. Sequencing was done on a sample of naive CD4+ T cells from PBMCs. All receptors derive from an adult with COVID-19. The CDR3 runs from the conserved cysteine through the conserved F or W. Fields, in order: clone size, J gene, D gene, V gene, CDR3 protein, CDR3 DNA. The D gene is left open where the match is weak. Part of the rows lack a size; the others show once, few, many or a class for expanded clones.

clone size: .
J gene: TRBJ1-1
D gene: TRBD1
V gene: TRBV7-2
CDR3 protein: CASSLPTGGTEAFF
CDR3 DNA: TGTGCCAGCAGCTTACCCACAGGGGGCACTGAAGCTTTCTTT

clone size: .
J gene: TRBJ2-1
D gene: TRBD2
V gene: TRBV15
CDR3 protein: CATSSRLAGALNEQFF
CDR3 DNA: TGTGCCACCAGCAGCCGACTAGCGGGAGCACTCAATGAGCAGTTCTTC

clone size: .
J gene: TRBJ2-2
D gene: .
V gene: TRBV15
CDR3 protein: CATSRGWTGELFF
CDR3 DNA: TGTGCCACCAGCAGAGGTTGGACCGGGGAGCTGTTTTTT

clone size: .
J gene: TRBJ1-4
D gene: TRBD1
V gene: TRBV28
CDR3 protein: CANRGYDEKLFF
CDR3 DNA: TGTGCCAACAGGGGGTATGATGAAAAACTGTTTTTT

clone size: .
J gene: TRBJ2-2
D gene: .
V gene: TRBV24-1
CDR3 protein: CATGDTGELFF
CDR3 DNA: TGTGCCACCGGAGACACCGGGGAGCTGTTTTTT

clone size: .
J gene: TRBJ2-7
D gene: TRBD1
V gene: TRBV14
CDR3 protein: CASSQGTGSSYEQYF
CDR3 DNA: TGTGCCAGCAGCCAAGGGACAGGGAGCTCCTACGAGCAGTACTTC

clone size: .
J gene: TRBJ2-1
D gene: TRBD2
V gene: TRBV5-6
CDR3 protein: CASSFRLAGVWDNEQFF
CDR3 DNA: TGTGCCAGCAGCTTCCGACTAGCGGGAGTGTGGGACAATGAGCAGTTCTTC

clone size: .
J gene: TRBJ1-2
D gene: .
V gene: TRBV12-3/TRBV12-4
CDR3 protein: CASSLGGGGYTF
CDR3 DNA: TGTGCCAGCAGTTTAGGGGGTGGTGGCTACACCTTC

clone size: .
J gene: TRBJ2-7
D gene: .
V gene: TRBV27
CDR3 protein: CASSFGRTRLEQYF
CDR3 DNA: TGTGCCAGCAGTTTCGGACGCACACGTTTGGAGCAGTACTTC

clone size: .
J gene: TRBJ1-2
D gene: TRBD1
V gene: TRBV10-1
CDR3 protein: CASSGGTGGKNNGYTF
CDR3 DNA: TGCGCCAGCAGTGGTGGGACAGGTGGTAAAAATAATGGCTACACCTTC

clone size: .
J gene: TRBJ1-4
D gene: .
V gene: TRBV15
CDR3 protein: CATSRDMGEKLFF
CDR3 DNA: TGTGCCACCAGCAGAGATATGGGGGAAAAACTGTTTTTT

clone size: .
J gene: TRBJ2-3
D gene: .
V gene: TRBV4-1
CDR3 protein: CASSQARFSDTQYF
CDR3 DNA: TGCGCCAGCAGCCAAGCACGGTTTTCAGATACGCAGTATTTT

clone size: .
J gene: TRBJ1-3
D gene: .
V gene: TRBV4-2
CDR3 protein: CASSQEKGFSGNTIYF
CDR3 DNA: TGTGCCAGCAGCCAAGAAAAGGGATTCTCTGGAAACACCATATATTTT

clone size: .
J gene: TRBJ1-2
D gene: .
V gene: TRBV4-1
CDR3 protein: CASSPMVHYGYTF
CDR3 DNA: TGCGCCAGCAGCCCAATGGTGCACTATGGCTACACCTTC

clone size: .
J gene: TRBJ2-6
D gene: TRBD2
V gene: TRBV11-3
CDR3 protein: CASSLGGGRLSGANVLTF
CDR3 DNA: TGTGCCAGCAGCCTCGGGGGGGGACGCCTCTCTGGGGCCAACGTCCTGACTTTC

clone size: .
J gene: TRBJ1-4
D gene: .
V gene: TRBV19
CDR3 protein: CASSRVGEKLFF
CDR3 DNA: TGTGCCAGTAGTAGGGTGGGTGAAAAACTGTTTTTT

clone size: .
J gene: TRBJ2-2
D gene: TRBD2
V gene: TRBV25-1
CDR3 protein: CASSETSGSLTGELFF
CDR3 DNA: TGTGCCAGCAGTGAGACTAGCGGGAGTCTCACCGGGGAGCTGTTTTTT

clone size: .
J gene: TRBJ1-5
D gene: .
V gene: TRBV28
CDR3 protein: CASGSNQPQHF
CDR3 DNA: TGTGCCAGCGGATCAAATCAGCCCCAGCATTTT

clone size: .
J gene: TRBJ2-1
D gene: TRBD2
V gene: TRBV3-1/TRBV3-2
CDR3 protein: CASSQGVGLAGTNEQFF
CDR3 DNA: TGTGCCAGCAGCCAAGGAGTCGGACTAGCGGGGACCAATGAGCAGTTCTTC

clone size: .
J gene: TRBJ1-6
D gene: TRBD1
V gene: TRBV28
CDR3 protein: CASSSPGQANSPLHF
CDR3 DNA: TGTGCCAGCAGTTCCCCGGGACAGGCGAATTCACCCCTCCACTTT

clone size: once
J gene: TRBJ2-3
D gene: .
V gene: TRBV15
CDR3 protein: CATSRDVLALITDTQYF
CDR3 DNA: TGTGCCACCAGCAGAGATGTGCTAGCGCTCATCACAGATACGCAGTATTTT

clone size: .
J gene: TRBJ2-1
D gene: .
V gene: TRBV7-9
CDR3 protein: CASSLEPRGEQFF
CDR3 DNA: TGTGCCAGCAGCTTAGAGCCCCGCGGCGAGCAGTTCTTC

clone size: .
J gene: TRBJ2-3
D gene: TRBD2
V gene: TRBV5-1
CDR3 protein: CASSLPSGYTDTQYF
CDR3 DNA: TGCGCCAGCAGTCTTCCTAGCGGATACACAGATACGCAGTATTTT

clone size: .
J gene: TRBJ2-7
D gene: TRBD1
V gene: TRBV6-6
CDR3 protein: CASSRNTGTGTYEQYF
CDR3 DNA: TGTGCCAGCAGTCGAAACACCGGGACAGGGACCTACGAGCAGTACTTC

clone size: .
J gene: TRBJ2-3
D gene: TRBD2
V gene: TRBV27
CDR3 protein: CASSLSNPFYGRATDTQYF
CDR3 DNA: TGTGCCAGCAGCTTGTCGAACCCTTTTTATGGGAGGGCAACAGATACGCAGTATTTT

clone size: .
J gene: TRBJ1-1
D gene: .
V gene: TRBV19
CDR3 protein: CASSMGAGDEAFF
CDR3 DNA: TGTGCCAGTAGTATGGGGGCCGGGGATGAAGCTTTCTTT

clone size: .
J gene: TRBJ2-5
D gene: .
V gene: TRBV2
CDR3 protein: CASSSDRQETQYF
CDR3 DNA: TGTGCCAGCAGTTCGGACAGACAAGAGACCCAGTACTTC

clone size: few
J gene: TRBJ1-1
D gene: .
V gene: TRBV30
CDR3 protein: CACGSTEAFF
CDR3 DNA: TGTGCCTGCGGCTCCACTGAAGCTTTCTTT

clone size: .
J gene: TRBJ2-1
D gene: .
V gene: TRBV27
CDR3 protein: CASSLGTEQFF
CDR3 DNA: TGTGCCAGCAGTTTAGGGACTGAGCAGTTCTTC